This TCR beta chain emerged from a study of T cell repertoires in cytomegalovirus infection. TCRdb recomputed calls from the reads with MiXCR, one row per CDR3 protein. The profile shows approximately 1,000,000 distinct CDR3 sequences, approximately 32% of them singletons. This clonotype was seen at least ten times. Its antigen is still unknown. The CDR3 contains 19 residues. The V gene's germline CDR1 is ENHRY and CDR2 SYGVKD. The V segment lost 4 bases and the J segment 0 bases; nucleotides outside the gene matches: 9. The material was cultured CD8+ T cells from PBMCs, obtained from culture after CMV antigen stimulation. This sequence was found in a human donor in good health (CMV status not recorded). Some clones in this sample may be carry-over from other donors' samples. The V and J genes are TRBV10-3 and TRBJ2-1; TRBD2 agrees at 13 bases. The CDR3: CAISVPTSGGSSSYNEQFF. CDR3 bases: TGTGCCATCAGTGTTCCGACTAGCGGGGGGTCGAGCTCCTACAATGAGCAGTTCTTC.